This T cell receptor (beta chain) was obtained from a study of T-cell memory formation after mild COVID-19. Study-wide context: Most TCR clusters belonged to a single donor.

As for this clonotype: Its matching antigen is unknown.

TCRdb redid the calling of the 5' RACE reads with MiXCR, one entry per CDR3 protein. The sample records 150,000 to 200,000 distinct CDR3 sequences, 16% being singletons. Broader study findings: Cross-reactive memory appears to have joined, as suggested by some responding clones showing up in pre-infection memory. For contracting clones, CD4+ ones sat mainly in CM and EM, CD8+ in EMRA. There was a balanced CD4/CD8 profile in clones contracting day 15 to 85, and later expanders leaned CD4+.

The sequenced sample consisted of PBMCs or a T cell subset sorted from them (not recorded which). This TCR derives from an adult woman who had mild COVID-19 (a few samples of this study predate the infection). Cell type and time point are not known.

Here the CDR3 reads CASSPQVGTPYEQYF. In DNA, the CDR3 is TGTGCCAGCAGTCCTCAGGTGGGGACACCGTACGAGCAGTACTTC. The chain recombines TRBV6-1 with TRBJ2-7; D is possibly TRBD1 (6 bases). Germline values: CDR1 MNHNS, CDR2 SASEGT. CDR3 size: 15 residues. The ends were cut back, 5 bases at V and 4 bases at J, with 18 bases in the middle.